Reported below is one T cell receptor beta chain. Its antigen remains unknown. CD45RO-CCR7+CD27+CD95- expression identified naive CD8+ T cells. With UMI labels, 5' RACE was used to prepare the TRB cDNA libraries. From its re-call of the 5' RACE reads, TCRdb lists each CDR3 protein once, without DNA. The sample holds about 39,000 distinct CDR3 sequences. CDR3 size: 13 residues. Per germline, CDR1 SEHNR and CDR2 FQNEAQ (reference sequence). These data belong to a study of CXCR3-negative and CXCR3-positive naive CD8 T cells. About the study: For each library, about 1.5 +/- 0.3 million TRB reads were obtained, around 140 million in total. General study findings and limits: Freshly isolated PBMCs were used in most assays, given partial CXCR3 loss after freezing.

The sequence derives from a human donor in good health. Some clones in this sample may be carry-over from other donors' samples. The specimen sequenced was naive CXCR3- CD8+ T cells from blood. Specified subset: CD45RO-CCR7+CD27+CD95- naive CD8+ T cells lacking CXCR3 (TNR3-). The chain couples TRBV7-9 to TRBJ2-7; TCRdb lists TRBD1, though no DNA is available to test this call. CDR3 amino acids: CASSPPWDYEQYF. Full variable domain (rest looked up from reference TRBV7-9 and TRBJ2-7): DTGVSQNPRHKITKRGQNVTFRCDPISEHNRLYWYRQTLGQGPEFLTYFQNEAQLEKSRLLSDRFSAERPKGSFSTLEIQRTEQGDSAMYLCASSPPWDYEQYFGPGTRLTVT.